This T cell receptor beta chain derives from a study of CD8+ T cells in alopecia areata. As to treatment: oral pan-JAK inhibitor, 5-10 mg twice daily. Germline values: CDR1 SNHLY, CDR2 FYNNEI. The CDR3 extends over 15 amino acids. With 5 bases clipped from V and 5 bases from J, the junction kept 10 bases outside the gene matches. Following extraction, RNA underwent reverse transcription to cDNA, which served as the sequencing template. Clones were sequenced by immunoSEQ multiplex PCR, and TCRdb holds only the in-frame ones, with some missing. The sample contains approximately 140,000 clones, 82% of which appear only once.

Sequenced here: CD8+ T cells sorted from blood, sampled at week 4, from a patient treated with tofacitinib. This chain uses TRBV2 with TRBJ1-1; TRBD1 matches at 8 bases. The clonotype originates from a human donor with alopecia areata. CDR3 region: CASSLRQGLVTEAFF. CDR3 DNA: TGTGCCAGCAGTCTCCGACAGGGGCTCGTTACTGAAGCTTTCTTT.